This T cell receptor beta chain was sequenced during a study of CD8 T cells in ankylosing spondylitis. The study's findings and limits: Disease-linked clones were reportedly significantly enriched in matched ankylosing spondylitis synovial fluid.

MiXCR was run by TCRdb on the 5' RACE reads, yielding one entry per CDR3 protein. The repertoire holds roughly 39,000 distinct CDR3 sequences, with 2.7% as singletons. Looked up from germline, CDR1 is SGDLS and CDR2 is YYNGEE. This CDR3 contains 20 residues. The V segment lost 4 bases and the J segment 3 bases; nucleotides outside the gene matches: 24. This clonotype was counted many times. The target antigen is unknown. The sample taken for sequencing was blood, either unsorted or a sorted T cell fraction (not recorded which). The rearrangement joins TRBV9 to TRBJ1-1; 7 bases fit TRBD1. The receptor was derived from a male donor with ankylosing spondylitis or in good health (not recorded which). The CDR3 DNA sequence: TGTGCCAGCAGCCGAGCTCCCCCGGGACAGCCGGTCGGAGAGGACACTGAAGCTTTCTTT. This gives the protein CASSRAPPGQPVGEDTEAFF.